This T cell receptor (beta chain) comes out of a study of cytomegalovirus exposure and HLA in healthy donors. Study results and limitations: Most likely, a cluster of highly shared sequence variants arose as a sequencing artifact.

Germline V gene data show CDR1 as MNHEY and CDR2 as SMNVEV (reference sequence). This CDR3 is 14 amino acids long. Trimming at V came to 5 bases and at J to 1 base, leaving 2 bases not matched to a gene. PCR used 60 Vbeta primers and 13 Jbeta primers. Assay: immunoSEQ multiplex PCR; the TCRdb copy retains only in-frame clones and omits some. In the table there are 100,000 or so clones, almost 70% of which are singletons. As concerns this clone: Its matching antigen is unknown.

The origin of this receptor is a man aged 30 to 39 in good health and CMV-seronegative. The sequenced material came from PBMCs. The chain joins TRBV27 to TRBJ2-4; the match to TRBD2 covers 7 bases. CDR3 amino acids: CASSPGGAKNIQYF. CDR3 nucleotide sequence: TGTGCCAGCAGTCCCGGGGGGGCCAAAAACATTCAGTACTTC.